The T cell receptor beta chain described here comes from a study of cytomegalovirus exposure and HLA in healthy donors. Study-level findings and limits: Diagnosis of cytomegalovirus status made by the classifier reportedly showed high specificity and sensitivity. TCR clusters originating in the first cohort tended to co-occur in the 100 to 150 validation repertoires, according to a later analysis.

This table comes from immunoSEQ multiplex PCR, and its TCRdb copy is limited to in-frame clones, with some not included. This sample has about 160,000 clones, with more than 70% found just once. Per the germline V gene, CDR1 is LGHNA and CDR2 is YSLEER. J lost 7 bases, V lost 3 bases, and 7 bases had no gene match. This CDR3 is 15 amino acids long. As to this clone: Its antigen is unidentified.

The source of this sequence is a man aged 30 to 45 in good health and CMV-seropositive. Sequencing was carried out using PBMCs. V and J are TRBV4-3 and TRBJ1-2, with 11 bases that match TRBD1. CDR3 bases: TGCGCCAGCAGCCAGGACAGGGGGCGACCGGTTGGCTACACCTTC. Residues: CASSQDRGRPVGYTF.